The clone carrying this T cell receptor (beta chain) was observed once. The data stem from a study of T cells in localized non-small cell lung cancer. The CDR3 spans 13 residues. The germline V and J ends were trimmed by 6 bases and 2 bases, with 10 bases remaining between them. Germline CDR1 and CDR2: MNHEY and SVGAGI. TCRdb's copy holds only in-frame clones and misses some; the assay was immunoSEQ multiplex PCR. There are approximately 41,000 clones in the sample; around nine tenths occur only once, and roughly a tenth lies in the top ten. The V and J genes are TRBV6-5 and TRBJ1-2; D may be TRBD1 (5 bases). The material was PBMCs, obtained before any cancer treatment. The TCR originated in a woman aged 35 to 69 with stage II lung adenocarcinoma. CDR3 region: CASRQGQNYGYTF. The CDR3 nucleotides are TGTGCCAGCAGGCAGGGCCAGAACTATGGCTACACCTTC.